This paragraph covers one T cell receptor (beta chain) sequence. The CDR3 loop spans 14 amino acids. CDR1 is MNHNS, CDR2 SASEGT, per germline. V was pared by 6 bases and J by 2 bases, with 11 bases between. Generated by immunoSEQ multiplex PCR, the TCRdb table keeps only in-frame clones and is missing some. The sample includes 25,000 to 35,000 clones, 80% to 85% of them seen just once. This entry belongs to a study of T cells in localized non-small cell lung cancer. This chain uses TRBV6-1 with TRBJ2-4; possibly TRBD1 for D (6 bases). This clonotype was obtained from a man aged 35 to 69 with stage III lung adenocarcinoma. Source: peripheral blood mononuclear cells, taken before any cancer treatment. CDR3 DNA: TGTGCCAGCAGGGCAGGGGATACCAAAAACATTCAGTACTTC. Translating it yields CASRAGDTKNIQYF.